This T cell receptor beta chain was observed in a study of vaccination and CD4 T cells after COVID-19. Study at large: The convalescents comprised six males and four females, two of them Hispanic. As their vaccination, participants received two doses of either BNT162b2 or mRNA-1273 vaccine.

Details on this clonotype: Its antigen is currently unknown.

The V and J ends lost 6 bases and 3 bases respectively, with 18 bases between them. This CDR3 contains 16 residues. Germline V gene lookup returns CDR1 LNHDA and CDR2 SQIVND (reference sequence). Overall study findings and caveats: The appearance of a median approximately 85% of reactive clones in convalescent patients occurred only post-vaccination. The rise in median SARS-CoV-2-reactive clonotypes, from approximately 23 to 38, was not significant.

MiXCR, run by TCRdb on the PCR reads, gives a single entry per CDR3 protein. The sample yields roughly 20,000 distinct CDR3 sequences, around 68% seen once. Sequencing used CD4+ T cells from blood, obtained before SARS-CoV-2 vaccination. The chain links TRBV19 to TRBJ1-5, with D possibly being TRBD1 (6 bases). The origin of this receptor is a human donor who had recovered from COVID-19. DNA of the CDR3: TGTGCCAGTAGCCTTACAGGGTGGGGTCTCAATCAGCCCCAGCATTTT. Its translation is CASSLTGWGLNQPQHF. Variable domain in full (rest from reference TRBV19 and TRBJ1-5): DGGITQSPKYLFRKEGQNVTLSCEQNLNHDAMYWYRQDPGQGLRLIYYSQIVNDFQKGDIAEGYSVSREKKESFPLTVTSAQKNPTAFYLCASSLTGWGLNQPQHFGDGTRLSIL.